This T cell receptor (beta chain) originates from a study of shared clonotypes between healthy human individuals. Study-wide background: Each donor contributed plates that comprised three CD4 naive, three CD4 memory, two CD8 naive and one CD8 memory. Overall study results and limits: Clonotypes which were not shared had lower generation probabilities than clonotypes that all four donors shared. Rarefaction revealed incomplete sorted-subset sequencing despite large depth.

The assay was immunoSEQ multiplex PCR, and TCRdb's table has in-frame clones only and misses some. Among 1.4 million to 1.5 million clones, over 95% were seen once, and the ten largest hold 1.2%. Germline trimming cut 4 bases from V and 8 bases from J; bases unmatched to any gene: 17. CDR1 and CDR2 (germline): SGHNT, YYREEE (reference sequence). This CDR3 is 17 amino acids long. Concerning this clone: Its antigen is not identified.

The material sequenced was naive CD4+ T cells sorted from blood. Subset described: CD45RA+ positively selected. This clonotype was sampled from a man aged 30-40 years in good health. The chain recombines TRBV5-4 with TRBJ2-1, with TRBD2 matching over 8 bases. The CDR3 bases are TGTGCCAGCAGCCCGGGTTTGGGTGCGGGAGGTAGCCATGAGCAGTTCTTC. This gives the protein CASSPGLGAGGSHEQFF.